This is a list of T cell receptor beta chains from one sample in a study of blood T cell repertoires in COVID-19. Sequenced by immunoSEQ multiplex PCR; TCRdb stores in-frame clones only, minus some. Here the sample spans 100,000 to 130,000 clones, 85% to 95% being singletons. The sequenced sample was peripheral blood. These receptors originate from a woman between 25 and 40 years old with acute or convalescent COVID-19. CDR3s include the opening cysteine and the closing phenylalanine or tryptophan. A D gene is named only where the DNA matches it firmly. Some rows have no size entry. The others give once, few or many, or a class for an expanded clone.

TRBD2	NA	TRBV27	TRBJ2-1	CASSLSTGGSSYNEQFF	TGTGCCAGCAGTTTATCGACGGGAGGCAGCTCCTACAATGAGCAGTTCTTC
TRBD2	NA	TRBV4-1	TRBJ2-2	CASSQGGLGDTGELFF	TGCGCCAGCAGCCAAGGTGGACTAGGGGACACCGGGGAGCTGTTTTTT
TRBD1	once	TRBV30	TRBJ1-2	CACRRTGGSGYTF	TGTGCCTGCCGGCGGACAGGGGGTTCGGGCTACACCTTC
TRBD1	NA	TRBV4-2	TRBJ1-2	CASSQGGGQGLGYTF	TGTGCCAGCAGCCAAGGGGGGGGACAGGGCTTAGGCTACACCTTC
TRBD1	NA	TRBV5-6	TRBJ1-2	CASSIPGTGVGYTF	TGTGCCAGCAGCATTCCCGGGACAGGGGTAGGCTACACCTTC
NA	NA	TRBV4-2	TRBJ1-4	CASSQVFVSKGNEKLFF	TGTGCCAGCAGCCAAGTCTTTGTTTCGAAGGGGAATGAAAAACTGTTTTTT
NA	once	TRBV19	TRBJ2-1	CARGYWPYNEQFF	TGTGCCAGGGGCTATTGGCCCTACAATGAGCAGTTCTTC
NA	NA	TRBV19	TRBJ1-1	CASSIHLNMNTEAFF	TGTGCCAGTAGTATCCACCTCAACATGAACACTGAAGCTTTCTTT
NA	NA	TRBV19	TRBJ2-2	CASTYWGHITGELFF	TGTGCCAGTACATACTGGGGGCATATTACCGGGGAGCTGTTTTTT
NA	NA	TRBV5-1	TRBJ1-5	CASSLASSSLDSNQPQHF	TGCGCCAGCAGCTTGGCCTCCTCGAGTCTTGATAGCAATCAGCCCCAGCATTTT
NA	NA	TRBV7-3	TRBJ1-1	CASSLSPGQPPTEAFF	TGTGCCAGCAGCTTATCCCCCGGACAGCCCCCCACTGAAGCTTTCTTT
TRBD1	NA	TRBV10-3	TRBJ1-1	CAIGYRGGDTEAFF	TGTGCCATCGGATACAGGGGAGGTGACACTGAAGCTTTCTTT
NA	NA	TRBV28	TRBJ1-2	CASRALAGGGPYGYTF	TGTGCCAGCAGAGCATTAGCCGGCGGGGGTCCTTATGGCTACACCTTC